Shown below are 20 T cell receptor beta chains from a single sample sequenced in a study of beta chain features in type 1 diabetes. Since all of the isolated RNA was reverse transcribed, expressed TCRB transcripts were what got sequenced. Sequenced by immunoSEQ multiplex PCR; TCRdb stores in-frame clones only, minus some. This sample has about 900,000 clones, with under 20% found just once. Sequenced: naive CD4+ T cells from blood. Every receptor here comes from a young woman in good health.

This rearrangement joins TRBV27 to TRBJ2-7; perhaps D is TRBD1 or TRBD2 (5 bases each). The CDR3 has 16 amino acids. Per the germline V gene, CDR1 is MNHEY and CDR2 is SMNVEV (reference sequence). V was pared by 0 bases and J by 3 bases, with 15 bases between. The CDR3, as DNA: TGTGCCAGCAGTTTATCCCCCGGGGCTACTTACTACGAGCAGTACTTC. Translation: CASSLSPGATYYEQYF.

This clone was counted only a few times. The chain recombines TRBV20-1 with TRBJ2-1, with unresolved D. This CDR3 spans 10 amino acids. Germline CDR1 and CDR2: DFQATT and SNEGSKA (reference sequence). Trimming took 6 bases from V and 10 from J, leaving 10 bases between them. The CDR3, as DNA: TGCAGTGCCCGTACGCGGGAGCAGTTCTTC. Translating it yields CSARTREQFF.

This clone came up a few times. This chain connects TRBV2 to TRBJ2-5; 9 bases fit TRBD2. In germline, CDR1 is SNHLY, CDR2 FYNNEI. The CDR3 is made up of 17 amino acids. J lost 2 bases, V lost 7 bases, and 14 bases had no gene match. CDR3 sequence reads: CASMGAGGRSSQETQYF. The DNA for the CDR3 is TGTGCCAGCATGGGAGCGGGAGGCCGCTCCTCTCAAGAGACCCAGTACTTC.

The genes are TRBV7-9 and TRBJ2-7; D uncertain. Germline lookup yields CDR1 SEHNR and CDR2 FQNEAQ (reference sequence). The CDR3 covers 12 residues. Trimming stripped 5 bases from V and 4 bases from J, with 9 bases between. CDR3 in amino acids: CASSVNRYEQYF. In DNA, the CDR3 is TGTGCCAGCAGCGTCAACAGATACGAGCAGTACTTC.

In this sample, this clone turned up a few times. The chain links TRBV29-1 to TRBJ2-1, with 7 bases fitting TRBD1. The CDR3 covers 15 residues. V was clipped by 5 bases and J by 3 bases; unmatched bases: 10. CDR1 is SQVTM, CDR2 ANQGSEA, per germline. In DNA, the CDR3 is TGCAGCGTTCGATCGGGACAGAATTACTACAATGAGCAGTTCTTC. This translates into CSVRSGQNYYNEQFF.

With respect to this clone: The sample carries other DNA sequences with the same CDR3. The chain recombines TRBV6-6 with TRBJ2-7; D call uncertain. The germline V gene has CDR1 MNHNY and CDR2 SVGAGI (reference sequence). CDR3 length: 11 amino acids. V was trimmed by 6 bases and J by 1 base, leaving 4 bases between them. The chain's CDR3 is CASSPSYEQYF. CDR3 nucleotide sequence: TGTGCCAGCAGCCCATCCTACGAGCAGTACTTC.

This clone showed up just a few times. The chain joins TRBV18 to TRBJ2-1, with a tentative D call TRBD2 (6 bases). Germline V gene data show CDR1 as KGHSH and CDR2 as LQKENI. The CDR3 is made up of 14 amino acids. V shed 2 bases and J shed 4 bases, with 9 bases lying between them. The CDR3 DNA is TGTGCCAGCTCACCATCACTAGCTTACAATGAGCAGTTCTTC. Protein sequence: CASSPSLAYNEQFF.

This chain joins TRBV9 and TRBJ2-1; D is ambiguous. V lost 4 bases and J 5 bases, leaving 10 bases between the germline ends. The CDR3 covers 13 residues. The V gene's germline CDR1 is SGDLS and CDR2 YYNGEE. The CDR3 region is CASSPYTNNEQFF. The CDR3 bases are TGTGCCAGCAGCCCTTATACTAACAATGAGCAGTTCTTC. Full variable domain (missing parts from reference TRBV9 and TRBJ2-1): DSGVTQTPKHLITATGQRVTLRCSPRSGDLSVYWYQQSLDQGLQFLIQYYNGEERAKGNILERFSAQQFPDLHSELNLSSLELGDSALYFCASSPYTNNEQFFGPGTRLTVL.

The CDR3 sequence: CASRRPAGTGELFF. CDR3 bases: TGTGCCAGCCGTCGCCCGGCGGGCACCGGGGAGCTGTTTTTT. This chain links TRBV19 with TRBJ2-2, with a weak D call TRBD2 (5 bases). Trimming took 9 bases from V and 4 from J, leaving 15 bases between them. The germline gives CDR1 LNHDA, CDR2 SQIVND (reference sequence). The CDR3 extends over 14 amino acids.

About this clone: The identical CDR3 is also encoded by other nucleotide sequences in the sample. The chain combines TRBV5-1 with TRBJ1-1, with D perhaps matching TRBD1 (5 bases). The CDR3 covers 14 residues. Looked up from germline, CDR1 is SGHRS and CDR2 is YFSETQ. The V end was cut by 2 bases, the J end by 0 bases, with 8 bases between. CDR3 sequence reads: CASSFSGMNTEAFF. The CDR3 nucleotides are TGCGCCAGCAGCTTTTCAGGGATGAACACTGAAGCTTTCTTT. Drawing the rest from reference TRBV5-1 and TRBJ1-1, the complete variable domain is KAGVTQTPRYLIKTRGQQVTLSCSPISGHRSVSWYQQTPGQGLQFLFEYFSETQRNKGNFPGRFSGRQFSNSRSEMNVSTLELGDSALYLCASSFSGMNTEAFFGQGTRLTVV.

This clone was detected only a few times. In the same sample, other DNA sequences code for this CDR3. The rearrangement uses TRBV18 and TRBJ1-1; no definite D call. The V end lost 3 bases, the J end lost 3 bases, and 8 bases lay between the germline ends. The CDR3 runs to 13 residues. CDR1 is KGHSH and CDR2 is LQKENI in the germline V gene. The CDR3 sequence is CASSPPGDTEAFF. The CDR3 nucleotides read TGTGCCAGCTCACCCCCAGGAGACACTGAAGCTTTCTTT.

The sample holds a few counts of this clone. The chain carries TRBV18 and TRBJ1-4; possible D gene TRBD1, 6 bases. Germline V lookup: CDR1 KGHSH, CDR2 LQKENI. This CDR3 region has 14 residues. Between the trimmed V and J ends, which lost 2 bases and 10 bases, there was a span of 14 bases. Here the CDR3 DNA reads TGTGCCAGCTCACCATCAGGGGCCGAGGGAAAACTGTTTTTT. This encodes CASSPSGAEGKLFF.

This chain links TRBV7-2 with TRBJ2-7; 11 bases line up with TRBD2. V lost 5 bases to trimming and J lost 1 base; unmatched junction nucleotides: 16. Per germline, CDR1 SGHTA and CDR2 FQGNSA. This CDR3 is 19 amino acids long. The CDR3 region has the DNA TGTGCCAGCAGCCTGACGACTAGCGGGACAAGTAAAAGATCCTACGAGCAGTACTTC. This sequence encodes CASSLTTSGTSKRSYEQYF. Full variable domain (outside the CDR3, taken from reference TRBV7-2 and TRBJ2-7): GAGVSQSPSNKVTEKGKDVELRCDPISGHTALYWYRQSLGQGLEFLIYFQGNSAPDKSGLPSDRFSAERTGGSVSTLTIQRTQQEDSAVYLCASSLTTSGTSKRSYEQYFGPGTRLTVT.

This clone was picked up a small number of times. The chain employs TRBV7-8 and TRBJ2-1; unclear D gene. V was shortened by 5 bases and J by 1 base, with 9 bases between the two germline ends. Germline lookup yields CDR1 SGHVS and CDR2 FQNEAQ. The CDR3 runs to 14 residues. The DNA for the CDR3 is TGTGCCAGCAGCACGGACCCTTCCTACAATGAGCAGTTCTTC. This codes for CASSTDPSYNEQFF. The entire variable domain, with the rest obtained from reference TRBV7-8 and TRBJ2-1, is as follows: GAGVSQSPRYKVAKRGQDVALRCDPISGHVSLFWYQQALGQGPEFLTYFQNEAQLDKSGLPSDRFFAERPEGSVSTLKIQRTQQEDSAVYLCASSTDPSYNEQFFGPGTRLTVL.

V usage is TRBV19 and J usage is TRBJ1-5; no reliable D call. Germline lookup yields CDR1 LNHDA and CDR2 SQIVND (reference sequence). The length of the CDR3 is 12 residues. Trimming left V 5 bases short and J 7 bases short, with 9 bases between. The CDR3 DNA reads TGTGCCAGTAGTCTAAGAGGCCAGCCCCAGCATTTT. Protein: CASSLRGQPQHF.

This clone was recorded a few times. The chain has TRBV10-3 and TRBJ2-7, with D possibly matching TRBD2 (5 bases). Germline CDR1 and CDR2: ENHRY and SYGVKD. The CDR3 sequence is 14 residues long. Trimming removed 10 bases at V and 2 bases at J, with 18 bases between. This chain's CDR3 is CATVTMAGPYEQYF. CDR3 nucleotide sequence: TGTGCCACCGTGACTATGGCCGGGCCCTACGAGCAGTACTTC.

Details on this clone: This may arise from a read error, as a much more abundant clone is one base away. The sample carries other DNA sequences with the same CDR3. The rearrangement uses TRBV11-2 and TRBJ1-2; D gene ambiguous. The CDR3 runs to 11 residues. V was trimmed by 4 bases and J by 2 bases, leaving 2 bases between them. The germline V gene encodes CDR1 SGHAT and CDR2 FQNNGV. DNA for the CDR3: TGTGCCAGCAGCTCCAACTATGGCTACACCTTC. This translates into CASSSNYGYTF.

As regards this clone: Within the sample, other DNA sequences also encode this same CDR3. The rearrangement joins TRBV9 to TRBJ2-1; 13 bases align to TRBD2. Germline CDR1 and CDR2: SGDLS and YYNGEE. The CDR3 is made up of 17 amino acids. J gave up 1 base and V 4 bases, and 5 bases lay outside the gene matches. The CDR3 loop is CASSPRTSGSSYNEQFF. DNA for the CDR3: TGTGCCAGCAGCCCACGGACTAGCGGGAGTTCCTACAATGAGCAGTTCTTC.

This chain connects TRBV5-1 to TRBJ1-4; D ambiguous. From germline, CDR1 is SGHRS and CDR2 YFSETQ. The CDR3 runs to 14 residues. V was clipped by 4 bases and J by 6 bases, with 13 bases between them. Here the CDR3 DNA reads TGCGCCAGCAGCCCAGCCTCCAGATATGAAAAACTGTTTTTT. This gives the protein CASSPASRYEKLFF. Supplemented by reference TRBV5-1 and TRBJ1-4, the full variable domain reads KAGVTQTPRYLIKTRGQQVTLSCSPISGHRSVSWYQQTPGQGLQFLFEYFSETQRNKGNFPGRFSGRQFSNSRSEMNVSTLELGDSALYLCASSPASRYEKLFFGSGTQLSVL.

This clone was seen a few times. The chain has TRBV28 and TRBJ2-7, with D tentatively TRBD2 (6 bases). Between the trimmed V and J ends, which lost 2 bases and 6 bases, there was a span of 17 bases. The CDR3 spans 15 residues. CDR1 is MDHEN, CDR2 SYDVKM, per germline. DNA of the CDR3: TGTGCCAGCAGTTTAAGGGGTAGCGGCTCGGCCGAGCAGTACTTC. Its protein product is CASSLRGSGSAEQYF.